Below, 13 T cell receptor beta chains from the same sample are listed, as sequenced in a study of cytomegalovirus exposure and HLA in healthy donors. 60 Vbeta and 13 Jbeta primers were used in PCR. Some clones are missing from TCRdb's copy, which holds only in-frame ones; the method was immunoSEQ multiplex PCR. The data contain some 71,000 clones, roughly 70% of them singletons. Sequencing used PBMCs. The receptors shown here come from a woman between 50 and 59 years old in good health and CMV-seropositive.

The chain carries TRBV29-1 and TRBJ2-6, with unresolved D. There are 14 residues in the CDR3. V lost 6 bases and J 0 bases, leaving 9 bases between the germline ends. CDR1 SQVTM and CDR2 ANQGSEA come from the germline V gene. The CDR3 DNA is TGCAGCGTCGATCACAGCTCTGGGGCCAACGTCCTGACTTTC. This gives the protein CSVDHSSGANVLTF.

This chain uses TRBV27 with TRBJ1-4; a weak D match, TRBD1 (5 bases). Germline V gene sequence: CDR1 MNHEY, CDR2 SMNVEV (reference sequence). Trimming removed 5 bases at V and 4 bases at J, with 14 bases between. This CDR3 has 15 residues. This chain's CDR3 is CASSPQTGDNEKLFF. In nucleotides, the CDR3 is TGTGCCAGCAGTCCCCAAACAGGAGATAATGAAAAACTGTTTTTT.

The V call is TRBV19, the J call TRBJ1-5; 10 nucleotides line up with TRBD1. V gave up 3 bases and J gave up 5 bases; unmatched junction bases: 1. The length of the CDR3 is 14 residues. Germline assignment: CDR1 LNHDA and CDR2 SQIVND (reference sequence). CDR3 region: CASSIDRGHQPQHF. CDR3 nucleotide sequence: TGTGCCAGTAGTATCGACAGGGGGCATCAGCCCCAGCATTTT.

As DNA, the CDR3 is TGTGCCAGCAGTTACACACAGATTAGCTCTGGAAACACCATATATTTT. Its protein is CASSYTQISSGNTIYF. The rearrangement joins TRBV6-5 to TRBJ1-3, with D unclear. Germline CDR1 MNHEY, CDR2 SVGAGI. V gave up 2 bases and J gave up 0 bases, with 11 bases separating them. The CDR3 contains 16 residues.

The CDR3 nucleotides read TGTGCCAGCAGCTCGCCCGGACGTACGGGGACTGAAGCTTTCTTT. Amino acid sequence: CASSSPGRTGTEAFF. The J gene is TRBJ1-1, the V gene TRBV7-9; the D is unclear. The CDR3 is made up of 15 amino acids. CDR1 and CDR2 from the germline V gene are SEHNR and FQNEAQ (reference sequence). The V end was cut by 4 bases, the J end by 5 bases, with 17 bases between.

This clone was seen once. The chain recombines TRBV5-1 with TRBJ1-4; D not resolved. The CDR3 covers 17 residues. Germline V CDR1 and CDR2: SGHRS, YFSETQ. V lost 0 bases, J lost 0 bases, and 12 bases lay in between. This CDR3 reads CASSLATTTATNEKLFF. The CDR3 DNA follows: TGCGCCAGCAGCTTGGCTACGACGACTGCAACTAATGAAAAACTGTTTTTT.

The rearrangement joins TRBV30 to TRBJ1-1; 7 nucleotides align to TRBD1. CDR3 size: 12 residues. J lost 10 bases, V lost 4 bases, and 9 bases had no gene match. Germline assignment: CDR1 GTSNPN and CDR2 SVGIG (reference sequence). CDR3 amino acids: CAWIRQGPGAFF. The CDR3 DNA sequence: TGTGCCTGGATTAGACAGGGTCCCGGAGCTTTCTTT.

This clone has more than one count but fewer than ten. The chain combines TRBV6-5 with TRBJ2-7; no definite D call. CDR3 length: 14 amino acids. Germline CDR1 and CDR2: MNHEY and SVGAGI. The V and J ends lost 5 bases and 0 bases respectively, with 11 bases between them. The CDR3 region has the DNA TGTGCCAGCAGTCCGGGTTGGAGCTCCTACGAGCAGTACTTC. This sequence encodes CASSPGWSSYEQYF.

The chain recombines TRBV19 with TRBJ2-1, with TRBD2 matching 15 bases. CDR3 length: 17 amino acids. V lost 6 bases, J lost 5 bases, and 8 bases stayed unmatched. CDR1 is LNHDA, CDR2 SQIVND, per germline (reference sequence). The CDR3 DNA follows: TGTGCCAGTAGCCACGGACTAGCGGGGGGGCGGGACAATGAGCAGTTCTTC. This gives the protein CASSHGLAGGRDNEQFF. Combining the CDR3 with reference TRBV19 and TRBJ2-1 gives the whole variable domain DGGITQSPKYLFRKEGQNVTLSCEQNLNHDAMYWYRQDPGQGLRLIYYSQIVNDFQKGDIAEGYSVSREKKESFPLTVTSAQKNPTAFYLCASSHGLAGGRDNEQFFGPGTRLTVL.

The chain carries TRBV11-2 and TRBJ2-7; 9 nucleotides align to TRBD2. The CDR3 runs to 16 residues. Trimming removed 6 bases from V and 2 bases from J; junction bases left unmatched: 11. Germline CDR1 SGHAT, CDR2 FQNNGV. CDR3 in amino acids: CASRSISGRPTYEQYF. CDR3 DNA: TGTGCCAGCAGGTCCATCAGCGGGAGGCCCACCTACGAGCAGTACTTC.

This clone was seen a handful of times. The rearrangement uses TRBV10-2 and TRBJ2-3, with a tentative D call TRBD1 (6 bases). Trimming removed 4 bases at V and 7 bases at J, with 18 bases between. Germline loops: CDR1 WSHSY, CDR2 SAAADI. CDR3 size: 15 residues. In DNA, the CDR3 is TGCGCCAGCAGTGGCCGGGCAGGGGAATCACATACGCAGTATTTT. Encoded protein: CASSGRAGESHTQYF.

Only a few counts were recorded for this clone. The chain recombines TRBV6-6 with TRBJ2-7; D ambiguous. Germline-derived CDR1 and CDR2 are MNHNY and SVGAGI (reference sequence). V was pared by 2 bases and J by 2 bases, with 13 bases between. This CDR3 spans 15 amino acids. The chain's CDR3 is CASSYGRHPTYEQYF. CDR3 in DNA: TGTGCCAGCAGTTACGGGCGTCACCCGACCTACGAGCAGTACTTC.

This sequence joins TRBV27 and TRBJ1-1; no reliable D call. CDR1 and CDR2 (germline): MNHEY, SMNVEV (reference sequence). The V end lost 2 bases, the J end lost 6 bases, and 16 bases lay between the germline ends. There are 15 residues in the CDR3. The CDR3 is CASSLGGSVLSEAFF. DNA for the CDR3: TGTGCCAGCAGTTTAGGAGGCTCAGTTTTGTCTGAAGCTTTCTTT.